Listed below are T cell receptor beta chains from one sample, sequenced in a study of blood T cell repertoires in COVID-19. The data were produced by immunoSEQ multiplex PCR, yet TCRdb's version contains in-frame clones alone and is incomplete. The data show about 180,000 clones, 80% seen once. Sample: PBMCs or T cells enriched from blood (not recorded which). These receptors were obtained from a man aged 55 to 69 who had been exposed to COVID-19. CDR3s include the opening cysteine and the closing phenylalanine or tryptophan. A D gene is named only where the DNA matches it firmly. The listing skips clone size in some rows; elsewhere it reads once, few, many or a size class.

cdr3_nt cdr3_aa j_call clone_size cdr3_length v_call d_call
TGCGCCAGCAGCCCGACGGACAGGCCCATGTATGGCTACACCTTC CASSPTDRPMYGYTF TRBJ1-2 . 15 TRBV5-1 TRBD1
TGCAGTGCTAGTGCAACAGGGGCTCTCCTGCCTCAGCCCCAGCATTTT CSASATGALLPQPQHF TRBJ1-5 . 16 TRBV20-1 TRBD1
TGTGCCAGTAGTATTTCGAGGACAAATCAGCCCCAGCATTTT CASSISRTNQPQHF TRBJ1-5 . 14 TRBV19 .
TGTGCCAGCAGTTTGTACATGAACACTGAAGCTTTCTTT CASSLYMNTEAFF TRBJ1-1 once 13 TRBV27 .
TGTGCCAGCAGTTTAGACAGGGGGAGTCTCGTTGGCTACACCTTC CASSLDRGSLVGYTF TRBJ1-2 . 15 TRBV27 TRBD1
TGTGCCAGCAGTTCAGGACAGGGCCTAAATGAGCAGTTCTTC CASSSGQGLNEQFF TRBJ2-1 few 14 TRBV28 TRBD1
TGTGCCAGTAGTACAGGGTCCCCCGGCACCATATATTTT CASSTGSPGTIYF TRBJ1-3 . 13 TRBV19 .
TGTGCCATCAGCCTCCGAGACAGGGTTGGCACAGATACGCAGTATTTT CAISLRDRVGTDTQYF TRBJ2-3 . 16 TRBV10-3 TRBD1
TGTGCCAGCAGCCATCTAGCGGGGGACCGTGGGAATGAGCAGTTCTTC CASSHLAGDRGNEQFF TRBJ2-1 . 16 TRBV7-8 TRBD2
TGTGCCAGCAGCTTGACTGTATCGTGGGAGCAGTACTTC CASSLTVSWEQYF TRBJ2-7 . 13 TRBV5-5 .
TGTGCCAGCAGCCTTACCGGGGGAGGTGACCCAGAGACCCAGTACTTC CASSLTGGGDPETQYF TRBJ2-5 . 16 TRBV27 .
TGCGCCAGCAGCTTGGACCTGACTAGCGGGAGGGACGAGCAGTACTTC CASSLDLTSGRDEQYF TRBJ2-7 . 16 TRBV5-1 TRBD2
TGTGCCAGCAGTTTATACGTAGCGGGAGGCTCCTACAATGAGCAGTTCTTC CASSLYVAGGSYNEQFF TRBJ2-1 . 17 TRBV27 TRBD2
TGTGCCAGCAGCTCTACAGCAGGGGCTACTGAGCAGTTCTTC CASSSTAGATEQFF TRBJ2-1 once 14 TRBV11-3 .
TGTGCCAGCAGGTTAGGGACAGCCCCCGGGGAGCTGTTTTTT CASRLGTAPGELFF TRBJ2-2 . 14 TRBV11-2 TRBD1
TGTGCCAGCAGATCGATCAGGGTAGGGACCTACGAGCAGTACTTC CASRSIRVGTYEQYF TRBJ2-7 . 15 TRBV6-5 .
TGTGCCAGCAGCGCCTGGCAGGGGGCAGGGGGCTACACCTTC CASSAWQGAGGYTF TRBJ1-2 . 14 TRBV7-2 TRBD1
TGTGCCAGCAGCCTCCCCGCCAGCGGCCAAGAGACCCAGTACTTC CASSLPASGQETQYF TRBJ2-5 . 15 TRBV3-1/TRBV3-2 .
TGCGCCAGCAGGGTCTCGGGAGAGCAGTTCTTC CASRVSGEQFF TRBJ2-1 . 11 TRBV10-2 .
TGTGCCAGCAGAAATACAGGGAGGGGAGCGGAGACCCAGTACTTC CASRNTGRGAETQYF TRBJ2-5 once 15 TRBV7-2 .
TGTGCCACCAGTGATTTGCAAATCGGGACAGGGACTGGCTACACCTTC CATSDLQIGTGTGYTF TRBJ1-2 . 16 TRBV24-1 TRBD1
TGTGCCAGCAGCGCGGGGGGGATGGGACGCCTAGCGATTAACACCGGGGAGCTGTTTTTT CASSAGGMGRLAINTGELFF TRBJ2-2 . 20 TRBV9 TRBD2
TGTGCCAGCAGTGGGAGATGGGGGACAGGCTCTGGAAACACCATATATTTT CASSGRWGTGSGNTIYF TRBJ1-3 . 17 TRBV28 TRBD1
TGTGCCAGCTCACTAGCGGGAGTTGTTAATGAGCAGTTCTTC CASSLAGVVNEQFF TRBJ2-1 . 14 TRBV3-1/TRBV3-2 TRBD2
TGTGCCAGCAGTTTCTTGACTAGCGGATTTCCCTACGAGCAGTACTTC CASSFLTSGFPYEQYF TRBJ2-7 . 16 TRBV27 TRBD2
TGTGCCTGGCAACGGGACAGTAGCTCCTACAATGAGCAGTTCTTC CAWQRDSSSYNEQFF TRBJ2-1 once 15 TRBV30 TRBD1
TGTGCCAGCAGTCCTAGGCAACAAGAGACCCAGTACTTC CASSPRQQETQYF TRBJ2-5 . 13 TRBV6-1 .
TGTGCCAGCAGCTTGGTCGGGGGGGGTTCCTACGAGCAGTACTTC CASSLVGGGSYEQYF TRBJ2-7 once 15 TRBV5-4 TRBD2
TGTGCCACCGCAGGGGGACCCATCTATGGCTACACCTTC CATAGGPIYGYTF TRBJ1-2 once 13 TRBV12-3/TRBV12-4 TRBD1
TGTGCCAGCAGCGCCCGAGGGGGACAGGGAGGTGGCTACACCTTC CASSARGGQGGGYTF TRBJ1-2 . 15 TRBV9 TRBD1
TGCAGTGCTAGTGAGCAGGGGGGAATCTATGGCTACACCTTC CSASEQGGIYGYTF TRBJ1-2 . 14 TRBV20-1 TRBD1
TGTGCCAGCAGCTTTGGCGACACTGAAGCTTTCTTT CASSFGDTEAFF TRBJ1-1 . 12 TRBV12-1 .
TGTGCTAGTGGTTTGAGGACACAACTGAACACTGAAGCTTTCTTT CASGLRTQLNTEAFF TRBJ1-1 . 15 TRBV12-5 .
TGTGCCAGCAGCCTTGAGACTAGCGGGAGCTCCTACAATGAGCAGTTCTTC CASSLETSGSSYNEQFF TRBJ2-1 . 17 TRBV7-6 TRBD2
TGTGCCACCAGTGATCTCTACCCCCGGGGCACAGATACGCAGTATTTT CATSDLYPRGTDTQYF TRBJ2-3 . 16 TRBV24-1 .
TGTGCCAGTAGAGGGGGCCGGGCCTCGGTTAATCCCCAGCATTTT CASRGGRASVNPQHF TRBJ1-5 few 15 TRBV19 TRBD1
TGTGCCAGCAGCCTTTTGGAGTCAGGGTACGTCGGCTACACCTTC CASSLLESGYVGYTF TRBJ1-2 . 15 TRBV6-5 .
TGTGCCAGCAGCCCCCGGCGGTTCGGGAGGGCCCTCTTTCCCCCAGCCAAAAACATTCAGTACTTC CASSPRRFGRALFPPAKNIQYF TRBJ2-4 . 22 TRBV3-1/TRBV3-2 TRBD2
TGTGCCAGCAGCGTATCACCCGGGACTAGCGGGAGCCCCGAGCAGTACTTC CASSVSPGTSGSPEQYF TRBJ2-7 few 17 TRBV9 TRBD2
TGTGCCAGCAGTTTAGGTCCAGGCTATGGCTACACCTTC CASSLGPGYGYTF TRBJ1-2 . 13 TRBV28 .
TGCGCCAGCAGCGAGGGTACCAGCTCCTACAATGAGCAGTTCTTC CASSEGTSSYNEQFF TRBJ2-1 . 15 TRBV5-1 .
TGCGCCAGCAGCTTGTTGGGACAGAACACCGGGGAGCTGTTTTTT CASSLLGQNTGELFF TRBJ2-2 . 15 TRBV5-1 .
TGTGCCAGCTCACCACCGCGAGGAGAGACCCAGTACTTC CASSPPRGETQYF TRBJ2-5 . 13 TRBV18 .